This passage covers 5 T cell receptor beta chains from one sample sequenced in a study of blood T cells in healthy people across ages. With a J-beta primer mix and a sample-barcoded 5' primer, a second PCR ran about 6 to 11 cycles. TCRdb passed the 5' RACE reads through MiXCR, listing each CDR3 protein once. This table has fewer than 700,000 distinct CDR3 sequences, more than 45% appearing once. The sequencing sample was made of blood. The receptors were gathered from an elderly man in good health.

This chain joins TRBV7-2 and TRBJ2-2; TRBD2 aligns across 8 bases. The V gene end was trimmed by 8 bases and the J gene end by 4 bases; junction bases not matched to a gene: 6. There are 14 residues in the CDR3. Germline CDR1 is SGHTA and CDR2 is FQGNSA. This chain's CDR3 is CASGAGLVTGELFF. CDR3 nucleotides: TGTGCCAGCGGGGCGGGACTAGTCACCGGGGAGCTGTTTTTT.

The chain joins TRBV3-1 to TRBJ1-4, with a tentative D call TRBD1 (6 bases). This CDR3 is built from 16 residues. In germline, CDR1 is LGHDT, CDR2 YNNKEL (reference sequence). V lost 2 bases and J lost 1, with 11 bases in between. CDR3 in DNA: TGTGCCAGCAGCCAAATGTGGGGGCGAACTAATGAAAAACTGTTTTTT. It specifies CASSQMWGRTNEKLFF.

This clonotype occurred a few times. The J gene is TRBJ1-2, the V gene TRBV6-2 or TRBV6-3; D unresolved. Germline CDR1 reads MNHEY; CDR2 reads SVGEGT. The V and J ends lost 6 bases and 2 bases respectively, with 13 bases between them. This CDR3 has 14 residues. The CDR3 sequence: CASSYPNRNYGYTF. The CDR3 nucleotides are TGTGCCAGCAGCTACCCAAACAGAAACTATGGCTACACCTTC.

V and J are TRBV29-1 and TRBJ1-3, with D tentatively TRBD1 (5 bases). V was trimmed by 4 bases and J by 8 bases, leaving 15 bases between them. The CDR3 contains 13 residues. Germline V CDR1 and CDR2: SQVTM, ANQGSEA. Here the CDR3 reads CSVAGTGGDTIYF. The CDR3 region has the DNA TGCAGCGTTGCAGGGACTGGCGGGGACACCATATATTTT.

The CDR3 nucleotides are TGTGCCTGGAGTGTAGGGCGTGGAGGAACGGGCGAGCAGTACTTC. Its protein is CAWSVGRGGTGEQYF. The chain uses TRBV30 and TRBJ2-7; a weak D match, TRBD2 (5 bases). Trimming took 0 bases from V and 6 from J, leaving 18 bases between them. From germline, CDR1 is GTSNPN and CDR2 SVGIG (reference sequence). The CDR3 extends over 15 amino acids.